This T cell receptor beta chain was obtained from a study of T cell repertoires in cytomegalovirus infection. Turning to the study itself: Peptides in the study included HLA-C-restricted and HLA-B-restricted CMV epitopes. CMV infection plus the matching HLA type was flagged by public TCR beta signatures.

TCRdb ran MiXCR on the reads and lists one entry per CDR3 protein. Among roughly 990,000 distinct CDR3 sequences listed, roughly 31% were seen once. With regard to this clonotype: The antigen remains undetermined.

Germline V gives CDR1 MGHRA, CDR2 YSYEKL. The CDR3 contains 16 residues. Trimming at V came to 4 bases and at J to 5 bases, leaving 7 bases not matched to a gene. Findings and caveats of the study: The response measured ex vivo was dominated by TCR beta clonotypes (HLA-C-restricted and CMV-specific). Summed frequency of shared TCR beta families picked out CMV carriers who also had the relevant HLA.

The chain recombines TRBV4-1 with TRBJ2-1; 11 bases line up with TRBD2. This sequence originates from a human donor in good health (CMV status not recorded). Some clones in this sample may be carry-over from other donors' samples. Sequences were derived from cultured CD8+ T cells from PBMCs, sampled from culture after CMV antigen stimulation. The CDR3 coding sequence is TGCGCCAGCAGCCTTCGGGCTAGCGGGGGGAACAATGAGCAGTTCTTC. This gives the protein CASSLRASGGNNEQFF.